By share, the clone carrying this T cell receptor beta chain counts as medium-sized. Assay: immunoSEQ multiplex PCR; the TCRdb copy retains only in-frame clones and omits some. The sample records about 77,000 clones, roughly 80% being singletons. V shed 1 base and J shed 7 bases, with 13 bases lying between them. CDR1 SEHNR and CDR2 FQNEAQ come from the germline V gene (reference sequence). This CDR3 contains 14 residues. This record belongs to a study of radiotherapy plus CTLA-4 blockade in lung cancer. The sequencing used peripheral blood, collected from a patient treated with radiotherapy plus ipilimumab. The source is a human donor with non-small cell lung cancer whose response to radiotherapy plus ipilimumab could not be evaluated. The V and J genes are TRBV7-9 and TRBJ1-2; no definite D call. The CDR3 nucleotides are TGTGCCAGCAGCTTAGAACCGATGGACTCTGGCTACACCTTC. It codes for CASSLEPMDSGYTF.